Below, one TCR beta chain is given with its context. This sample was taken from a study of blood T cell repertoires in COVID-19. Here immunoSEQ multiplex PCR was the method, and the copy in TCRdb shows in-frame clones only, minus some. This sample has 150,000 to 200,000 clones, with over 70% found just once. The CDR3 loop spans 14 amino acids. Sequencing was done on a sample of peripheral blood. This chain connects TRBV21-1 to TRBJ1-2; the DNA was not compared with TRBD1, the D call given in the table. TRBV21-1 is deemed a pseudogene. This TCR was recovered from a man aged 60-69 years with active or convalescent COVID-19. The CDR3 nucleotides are TGTGCCAGCAGCCTTCCTGACAGGCTGTATGGCTACACCTTC. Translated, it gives CASSLPDRLYGYTF.